This is a list of T cell receptor beta chains from one sample in a study of blood T cell repertoires in COVID-19. This table comes from immunoSEQ multiplex PCR, and its TCRdb copy is limited to in-frame clones, with some not included. This table holds around 64,000 clones, more than 75% found once. The sequencing sample was made of peripheral blood. These receptor sequences come from an elderly man in a cohort sampled during active COVID-19. CDR3s include the opening cysteine and the closing phenylalanine or tryptophan. D genes are given only for firm matches.

d_call,j_call,v_call,cdr3_aa
TRBD1,TRBJ1-1,TRBV10-3,CASWTGVAEAFF
TRBD1,TRBJ1-6,TRBV6-1,CAGSERGQGRSYNSPLHF
-,TRBJ1-2,TRBV2,CASKDSQNPYTF
TRBD2,TRBJ2-7,TRBV5-6,CASSLVAGGPYEQYF
-,TRBJ2-7,TRBV6-5,CASGVGGTTYEQYF
-,TRBJ1-1,TRBV27,CASRHDTATSEAFF
-,TRBJ2-7,TRBV27,CASSSPGHSYEQYF
-,TRBJ1-3,TRBV7-6,CASSPNDSPSRSGNTIYF
TRBD1,TRBJ2-3,TRBV20-1,CSASQGAGTDTQYF
TRBD1,TRBJ2-2,TRBV9,CASSAVTGGIGELFF
TRBD1,TRBJ2-7,TRBV7-2,CASSDGTVSYEQYF
TRBD1,TRBJ1-2,TRBV3-1/TRBV3-2,CASSQDPGQAIYGYTF
TRBD2,TRBJ2-5,TRBV7-2,CASSQGLAEGETQYF
TRBD1,TRBJ2-7,TRBV6-5,CASSKTGSSYEQYF
TRBD1,TRBJ1-2,TRBV7-9,CASSGGQGTNYGYTF
-,TRBJ2-2,TRBV9,CASSERQGQNTGELFF
-,TRBJ1-4,TRBV5-8,CASSKTGSANEKLFF
TRBD1,TRBJ2-5,TRBV19,CASSIRDSTKTQYF
-,TRBJ2-3,TRBV5-4,CASSRTGTDTQYF
-,TRBJ2-6,TRBV19,CASSFSAGPGANVLTF
TRBD1,TRBJ1-5,TRBV5-1,CASSIGQGADGNQPQHF
TRBD1,TRBJ2-3,TRBV5-1,CASSLGQGITDTQYF
-,TRBJ1-1,TRBV3-1/TRBV3-2,CASSQEWLRDLTEAFF
TRBD1,TRBJ2-3,TRBV18,CASSPGQGARDTQYF
-,TRBJ2-5,TRBV11-2,CASSLGGGSGLQTQYF
-,TRBJ2-1,TRBV30,CAWSTGSYNEQFF
TRBD2,TRBJ2-1,TRBV5-1,CASSPGLAGTVYNEQFF
-,TRBJ1-6,TRBV30,CAWSVEPTSGTRSPLHF
TRBD1,TRBJ1-4,TRBV5-1,CASSLQTGRDEKLFF
TRBD1,TRBJ2-1,TRBV5-1,CASSRTGGASDNEQFF
-,TRBJ2-4,TRBV7-2,CASSHPGGLLAKNIQYF
-,TRBJ2-3,TRBV19,CASSPSGETLRDTQYF
-,TRBJ2-7,TRBV7-9,CAILGQVDLYEQYF
TRBD2,TRBJ2-3,TRBV12-5,CASGSTRTSGGSTDTQYF
TRBD1,TRBJ1-6,TRBV7-9,CASSLEGDRYSPLHF
-,TRBJ2-3,TRBV5-6,CASSFYRDTDTQYF
-,TRBJ2-3,TRBV7-3,CASSPQGQDTQYF
-,TRBJ1-1,TRBV10-3,CAISELAENTEAFF
-,TRBJ1-5,TRBV7-8,CASSSLQGPSQPQHF
TRBD1,TRBJ1-5,TRBV18,CASSLRQGNDQPQHF
TRBD2,TRBJ2-1,TRBV6-5,CASSPGTSLYNEQFF
-,TRBJ1-4,TRBV18,CASSQWGNEKLFF
-,TRBJ2-1,TRBV25-1,CASSEQGYEQFF
-,TRBJ2-7,TRBV11-2,CASSLVWRNSYEQYF
TRBD1,TRBJ2-5,TRBV7-7,CASSSRQGEETQYF
TRBD1,TRBJ1-5,TRBV6-5,CASSAGQGAYQPQHF
TRBD1,TRBJ2-7,TRBV5-5,CASSTGQGYEQYF
-,TRBJ2-7,TRBV18,CASSLPGHSLGEQYF
TRBD1,TRBJ2-5,TRBV27,CASSIRQGVGQETQYF
TRBD1,TRBJ1-4,TRBV19,CASSITGTGGEKLFF
-,TRBJ1-1,TRBV27,CASKQGISAEAFF
TRBD1,TRBJ2-1,TRBV2,CASRDRDYNEQFF
-,TRBJ1-1,TRBV19,CASSIVTANTEAFF
-,TRBJ1-3,TRBV6-6,CASTYGGAGNTIYF